A selection of T cell receptor beta chains follows, all from one sample in a study of cytomegalovirus exposure and HLA in healthy donors. Assay: immunoSEQ multiplex PCR; the TCRdb copy retains only in-frame clones and omits some. The sample lists a few hundred thousand clones; 75% to 80% were seen once. Input material: PBMCs. These receptors originate from a man younger than 30 in good health and CMV-seronegative. Both conserved end residues are part of each CDR3. D genes are given only for firm matches. Only part of the rows carry a size: once, few, many, or a class if the clone is expanded.

-,TRBV30,-,TRBJ2-3,TGTGCCTGGGGGAGGAATACGCAGTATTTT,CAWGRNTQYF
-,TRBV5-1,-,TRBJ2-1,TGCGCCAGCAGCGCGGGGTGGGCTAGCAGGATGAATGAGCAGTTCTTC,CASSAGWASRMNEQFF
few,TRBV29-1,TRBD1,TRBJ2-6,TGCAGCGTTTACGGGACAGGTGGGGCCAACGTCCTGACTTTC,CSVYGTGGANVLTF
-,TRBV29-1,TRBD1,TRBJ2-7,TGCAGCGTTGCTAGAGGGGGGACAGGGCCCTACGAGCAGTACTTC,CSVARGGTGPYEQYF
-,TRBV19,-,TRBJ1-1,TGTGCCAGTAGTCTTCTGCCAGGGATTGGGCCTGAAGCTTTCTTT,CASSLLPGIGPEAFF
-,TRBV6-5,TRBD1,TRBJ1-3,TGTGCCAGCAGGAGCGGGACAGGCTCTGGAAACACCATATATTTT,CASRSGTGSGNTIYF
-,TRBV7-6,TRBD2,TRBJ2-1,TGTGCCAGCAGCTTCCTAGCGGAGTACAATGAGCAGTTCTTC,CASSFLAEYNEQFF
-,TRBV30,-,TRBJ1-2,TGTGCCTATTCAACCGGGACTAACTATGGCTACACCTTC,CAYSTGTNYGYTF
-,TRBV7-3,-,TRBJ2-2,TGTGCCAGCACGGATTTGTGGGGCGCGGAGCTGTTTTTT,CASTDLWGAELFF
-,TRBV11-2,TRBD2,TRBJ2-7,TGTGCCAGCAGCTCGCAGGGAGGGGTTGGCGAGCAGTACTTC,CASSSQGGVGEQYF
-,TRBV7-9,TRBD2,TRBJ2-1,TGTGCCAGCAGCCCTCACCTGATAGCGGGATTATACAATGAGCAGTTCTTC,CASSPHLIAGLYNEQFF
-,TRBV15,-,TRBJ2-3,TGTGCCACCAGCGAGCCCTCCACAGATACGCAGTATTTT,CATSEPSTDTQYF
-,TRBV2,-,TRBJ2-7,TGTGCCAGCAGTGAACGGTACCTTACCTCCTACGAGCAGTACTTC,CASSERYLTSYEQYF
-,TRBV6-1,-,TRBJ2-7,TGTGCCAGCAGTGCGCAGGGAAGTGGAGAATACGAGCAGTACTTC,CASSAQGSGEYEQYF
once,TRBV29-1,TRBD1,TRBJ2-3,TGCAGCGTCCGTACAGGGGGCCCCACAGATACGCAGTATTTT,CSVRTGGPTDTQYF
-,TRBV25-1,TRBD1,TRBJ2-5,TGTGCCAGCAGTGACCTGACAGGGCTCGAGACCCAGTACTTC,CASSDLTGLETQYF